This T cell receptor beta chain was retrieved from a study of graft-versus-host responses after intestinal transplantation. Study-level background: Recipients were given multivisceral, liver-intestinal, or isolated intestinal transplants. Recipients were all induced with anti-thymocyte globulin, then given tacrolimus and steroids for 3 to 4 years.

The repertoire was sequenced with immunoSEQ multiplex PCR; TCRdb's copy has only in-frame clones and lacks some. This table has 15,000 to 20,000 clones, 90% appearing once. For this clone: Its antigen is unidentified.

CDR1 and CDR2 (germline): LGHNA, YNFKEQ. CDR3 size: 18 residues. Trimming removed 6 bases from V and 0 bases from J; junction bases left unmatched: 16. Overall study findings and caveats: Allografts carried high graft-versus-host to host-versus-graft clonal ratios in patients having graft-donor T cell macrochimerism.

This chain links TRBV4-2 with TRBJ1-1; 7 bases match TRBD1. Here the sequenced sample was PBMCs, taken 350 to 400 days after transplant. The TCR was taken from a human patient who received an intestinal transplant, so some T cells may come from the graft donor. DNA for the CDR3: TGTGCCAGCAGAACTCGACAGGGCTTCCCCCACATGAACACTGAAGCTTTCTTT. It is translated as CASRTRQGFPHMNTEAFF.